This T cell receptor beta chain was sequenced during a study of T cell responses to AZD1222 COVID-19 vaccine. Points from the study as a whole: Sampling that yielded the repertoires occurred only after the peak T cell response. Spike regions recognized by vaccine-associated CD4 TCRs spanned the protein, led by 160-218 and 743-854. Following two doses of AZD1222, Spike-specific TCR breadth and depth rose. The donor group comprised mostly white British people and more females; the analysis possibly underestimated clonal diversity.

A remark on this clone: Its specificity is not known.

V was pared by 5 bases and J by 0 bases, with 4 bases of the junction left unmatched. This CDR3 is built from 15 residues. CDR1 and CDR2 from the germline V gene are MNHEY and SVGEGT. Libraries were prepared by immunoSEQ multiplex PCR; TCRdb keeps only in-frame clonotypes and omits some of them. The sample lists nearly 110,000 clones; approximately 89% were seen once. Here the sequenced sample was peripheral blood, taken on day 0 of AZD1222 vaccination. The sequence derives from an adult in good health. The V gene is TRBV6-2 or TRBV6-3, the J gene TRBJ2-3, with TRBD2 matching 8 bases. The CDR3 region has the DNA TGTGCCAGCAGTGATCAGCGGGGGAGCACAGATACGCAGTATTTT. Protein: CASSDQRGSTDTQYF.